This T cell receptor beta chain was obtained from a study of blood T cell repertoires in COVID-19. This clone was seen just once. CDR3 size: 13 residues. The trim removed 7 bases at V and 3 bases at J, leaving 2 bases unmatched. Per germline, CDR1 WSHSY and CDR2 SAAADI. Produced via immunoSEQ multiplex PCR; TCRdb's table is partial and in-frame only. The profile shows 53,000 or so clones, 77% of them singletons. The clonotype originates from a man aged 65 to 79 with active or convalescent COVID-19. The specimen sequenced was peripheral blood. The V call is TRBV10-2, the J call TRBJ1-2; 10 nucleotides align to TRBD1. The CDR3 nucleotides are TGCGCCAGCACGGGGACAGGGGACTATGGCTACACCTTC. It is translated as CASTGTGDYGYTF.